One and the same sample provided the 27 T cell receptor beta chains below, sequenced in a study of T-cell reconstitution after alpha-beta-depleted transplantation in children. As it was prepared, the TCRbeta library received unique molecular identifiers. TCRdb re-called the PCR reads with MiXCR, one entry per CDR3 protein. Of more than 500,000 distinct CDR3 sequences in the sample, over 9.5% were seen once. Sequences were derived from PBMCs, mostly from graft donor cells, sampled 180 days after TCRalphabeta/CD19-depleted stem cell transplant. The source of these receptors is a female patient aged 2-10 years who had a stem cell transplant for aplastic anemia, so the T cells may come from the graft donor.

The V and J genes are TRBV5-1 and TRBJ1-4, with 12 bases matching TRBD1. V was clipped by 3 bases and J by 5 bases; unmatched bases: 14. CDR1 is SGHRS and CDR2 is YFSETQ in the germline V gene. This CDR3 is built from 19 residues. CDR3 DNA sequence: TGCGCCAGCAGCTCCCACTGGAGGGACAGGGGGCGTTTGAATGAAAAACTGTTTTTT. It specifies CASSSHWRDRGRLNEKLFF.

The chain combines TRBV29-1 with TRBJ1-4; 9 bases line up with TRBD1. Trimming took 6 bases from V and 0 from J; bases not matched to a gene: 8. CDR3 length: 16 amino acids. From germline, CDR1 is SQVTM and CDR2 ANQGSEA. The CDR3 nucleotides read TGCAGCGTCGCCGGGACAGGGAGTCCAACTAATGAAAAACTGTTTTTT. The encoded protein is CSVAGTGSPTNEKLFF.

The CDR3 nucleotides are TGTGCCAGCAGCCAAGATGATGGGGACCACCCGGATACGCAGTATTTT. As protein: CASSQDDGDHPDTQYF. The genes are TRBV4-2 and TRBJ2-3; the D call may be TRBD1 or TRBD2 (5 bases each). Trimming removed 0 bases from V and 6 bases from J, with 16 bases in between. Per germline, CDR1 LGHNA and CDR2 YNFKEQ. The CDR3 totals 16 residues.

The sample holds a few counts of this clonotype. The V and J genes are TRBV7-8 and TRBJ1-2, with 8 bases matching TRBD1. Losses at the gene ends were 5 bases for V and 4 bases for J; bases not matched to a gene: 6. Germline CDR1 and CDR2: SGHVS and FQNEAQ. The CDR3 covers 14 residues. CDR3 sequence (DNA): TGTGCCAGCAGCCCGGACAGGGTGCTCTATGGCTACACCTTC. It specifies CASSPDRVLYGYTF.

This clonotype came up a few times. The chain combines TRBV7-9 with TRBJ2-4; TRBD2 matches at 10 bases. The CDR3 loop spans 13 amino acids. Trimming took 10 bases from V and 5 from J; bases not matched to a gene: 5. From germline, CDR1 is SEHNR and CDR2 FQNEAQ (reference sequence). CDR3 amino acids: CATGGLAENIQYF. CDR3 sequence (DNA): TGTGCCACCGGCGGACTAGCGGAAAACATTCAGTACTTC.

A few counts support this clonotype. The chain uses TRBV29-1 and TRBJ1-2; tentative D call: TRBD1 (6 bases). CDR1 SQVTM and CDR2 ANQGSEA come from the germline V gene. V shed 7 bases and J shed 4 bases, with 13 bases lying between them. CDR3 size: 12 residues. The DNA for the CDR3 is TGCAGCGCCCAAAGGGGGGTCTATGGCTACACCTTC. Its translation is CSAQRGVYGYTF.

This clonotype was recorded at least ten times. The chain couples TRBV12-3 or TRBV12-4 to TRBJ1-1; D is unclear. This CDR3 contains 13 residues. The V gene lost 3 bases and the J gene lost 1 base, with 6 bases spanning the gap. CDR3 amino acids: CASSLGSNTEAFF. In DNA, the CDR3 is TGTGCCAGCAGTTTGGGCTCGAACACTGAAGCTTTCTTT.

The chain recombines TRBV2 with TRBJ2-1, with TRBD2 matching over 8 bases. The CDR3 is 14 amino acids. Trimming took 8 bases from V and 3 from J; bases not matched to a gene: 6. Germline CDR1 and CDR2: SNHLY and FYNNEI. This CDR3 reads CASLPGGNYNEQFF. CDR3 nucleotides: TGTGCCAGCCTTCCGGGGGGGAACTACAATGAGCAGTTCTTC.

This chain uses TRBV7-2 with TRBJ1-3; 8 positions match TRBD1. The CDR3 contains 16 residues. Unmatched junction bases numbered 6, after V lost 4 bases and J lost 1 base. Per germline, CDR1 SGHTA and CDR2 FQGNSA. DNA for the CDR3: TGTGCCAGCAGCTCAGGGGGCTGGAGATCTGGAAACACCATATATTTT. This codes for CASSSGGWRSGNTIYF. Filled out from reference TRBV7-2 and TRBJ1-3, the complete variable domain reads GAGVSQSPSNKVTEKGKDVELRCDPISGHTALYWYRQSLGQGLEFLIYFQGNSAPDKSGLPSDRFSAERTGGSVSTLTIQRTQQEDSAVYLCASSSGGWRSGNTIYFGEGSWLTVV.

V usage is TRBV7-9 and J usage is TRBJ2-2, with 11 bases matching TRBD2. J gave up 1 base and V 6 bases, and 7 bases lay outside the gene matches. CDR3 length: 17 residues. In germline, CDR1 is SEHNR, CDR2 FQNEAQ (reference sequence). The CDR3 bases are TGTGCCAGCAGGAGACAGGGGACTAGCGGGAACACCGGGGAGCTGTTTTTT. Residues: CASRRQGTSGNTGELFF.

Ten or more counts support this clonotype. The gene calls are TRBV12-3 or TRBV12-4 and TRBJ1-4, with D possibly TRBD1 on 5 matching bases. The CDR3 contains 14 residues. V lost 4 bases and J 3 bases, leaving 9 bases between the germline ends. Here the CDR3 DNA reads TGTGCCAGCAGTTCGCAGGGATCTAATGAAAAACTGTTTTTT. Translated: CASSSQGSNEKLFF.

The chain uses TRBV7-3 and TRBJ2-3; D gene unclear. The CDR3 covers 15 residues. The V and J ends lost 2 bases and 6 bases respectively, with 15 bases between them. CDR1 and CDR2 from the germline V gene are SGHTA and FQGTGA. CDR3 DNA: TGTGCCAGCAGCTTAGTAGGCGGTACGCCGGATACGCAGTATTTT. Residues: CASSLVGGTPDTQYF.

This clonotype was seen more than once but under ten times. The chain combines TRBV29-1 with TRBJ1-5, with 8 bases lining up with TRBD1. CDR3 length equals 16 residues. Unmatched junction bases numbered 13, after V lost 3 bases and J lost 6 bases. Germline CDR1 reads SQVTM; CDR2 reads ANQGSEA. The CDR3 bases are TGCAGCGTTGATCGGACAGGGTTAGACATTGGTCAGCCCCAGCATTTT. Its protein is CSVDRTGLDIGQPQHF.

In this sample, this clonotype turned up a few times. J is TRBJ1-1 and V is TRBV12-5; possibly TRBD1 for D (5 bases). CDR3 size: 14 residues. Trimming took 2 bases from V and 1 from J, leaving 8 bases between them. Germline CDR1 is LGHNT and CDR2 is FRNRAP. In DNA form, the CDR3 reads TGTGCTAGTGGTTTGAGGGGCCCGAACACTGAAGCTTTCTTT. Amino acid sequence: CASGLRGPNTEAFF.

There are a few counts of this clonotype. The V gene is TRBV27, the J gene TRBJ1-2; D not certain. The germline CDR1 and CDR2 sequences are MNHEY and SMNVEV (reference sequence). CDR3 length equals 13 residues. Between the trimmed V and J ends, which lost 3 bases and 5 bases, there was a span of 10 bases. CDR3 nucleotides: TGTGCCAGCAGTTTGAACCCCCCTTATGGCTACACCTTC. Translated, it gives CASSLNPPYGYTF.

The rearrangement joins TRBV28 to TRBJ2-3, with D hard to call. This CDR3 contains 14 residues. V shed 3 bases and J shed 1 base, with 8 bases lying between them. CDR1 MDHEN and CDR2 SYDVKM come from the germline V gene. CDR3 nucleotide sequence: TGTGCCAGCAGTTTCCAGCTCGGCACAGATACGCAGTATTTT. This gives the protein CASSFQLGTDTQYF.

Many counts were recorded for this clonotype. This chain links TRBV5-1 with TRBJ2-2; unclear D gene. The V gene's germline CDR1 is SGHRS and CDR2 YFSETQ. The CDR3 is 11 residues long. Trimming removed 6 bases at V and 5 bases at J, with 5 bases between. CDR3 DNA sequence: TGCGCCAGCACCGGAACCGGGGAGCTGTTTTTT. This sequence encodes CASTGTGELFF.

This clonotype was picked up a small number of times. This rearrangement joins TRBV5-1 to TRBJ1-3, with D uncertain. V was cut by 2 bases and J by 0 bases, with 12 bases left in between. Per the germline V gene, CDR1 is SGHRS and CDR2 is YFSETQ. This CDR3 spans 16 amino acids. The CDR3 loop reads CASSFKAQSSGNTIYF. The CDR3 nucleotides read TGCGCCAGCAGCTTCAAGGCGCAGAGCTCTGGAAACACCATATATTTT.

In its sample, this clonotype was seen many times. The rearrangement uses TRBV7-9 and TRBJ2-1; D unresolved. Trimming left V 5 bases short and J 2 bases short, with 16 bases between. The CDR3 sequence is 16 residues long. Germline V lookup: CDR1 SEHNR, CDR2 FQNEAQ (reference sequence). DNA for the CDR3: TGTGCCAGCAGCACCCCGGACCACGACCCCTACAATGAGCAGTTCTTC. Its protein product is CASSTPDHDPYNEQFF. Looking up the rest from reference TRBV7-9 and TRBJ2-1 gives the full variable domain: DTGVSQNPRHKITKRGQNVTFRCDPISEHNRLYWYRQTLGQGPEFLTYFQNEAQLEKSRLLSDRFSAERPKGSFSTLEIQRTEQGDSAMYLCASSTPDHDPYNEQFFGPGTRLTVL.

V usage is TRBV11-2 and J usage is TRBJ2-3; D perhaps matches TRBD1 (6 bases). V was clipped by 2 bases and J by 2 bases, with 14 bases between them. The length of the CDR3 is 16 residues. Germline CDR1 SGHAT, CDR2 FQNNGV. DNA of the CDR3: TGTGCCAGCAGCTTATTGGCAGGGGATTCCACAGATACGCAGTATTTT. This encodes CASSLLAGDSTDTQYF.

This clonotype occurred a few times. The chain employs TRBV12-3 or TRBV12-4 and TRBJ1-2; 8 bases match TRBD1. The CDR3 runs 18 residues. V lost 1 base, J lost 2 bases, and 12 bases stayed unmatched. This CDR3 reads CASSLDRRGRGPNYGYTF. As DNA, the CDR3 is TGTGCCAGCAGTTTAGATCGCCGGGGCAGGGGGCCAAACTATGGCTACACCTTC.

J is TRBJ2-2 and V is TRBV5-1; D is possibly TRBD1 (6 bases). The CDR3 spans 16 residues. Between the trimmed V and J ends, which lost 1 base and 2 bases, there was a span of 12 bases. Germline CDR1 reads SGHRS; CDR2 reads YFSETQ. The CDR3, as DNA: TGCGCCAGCAGCTTGTCCTTAGGGGGTAACACCGGGGAGCTGTTTTTT. Protein sequence: CASSLSLGGNTGELFF. Based on the CDR3 plus reference TRBV5-1 and TRBJ2-2, the full variable domain is KAGVTQTPRYLIKTRGQQVTLSCSPISGHRSVSWYQQTPGQGLQFLFEYFSETQRNKGNFPGRFSGRQFSNSRSEMNVSTLELGDSALYLCASSLSLGGNTGELFFGEGSRLTVL.

This clonotype has just a few counts. The J gene is TRBJ2-1, the V gene TRBV27; 7 nucleotides line up with TRBD2. Germline CDR1 and CDR2: MNHEY and SMNVEV (reference sequence). The CDR3 is 15 amino acids. The trim removed 2 bases at V and 6 bases at J, leaving 7 bases unmatched. CDR3 in DNA: TGTGCCAGCAGTTTAATCCCCTCTAGCGGCAATGAGCAGTTCTTC. Its translation is CASSLIPSSGNEQFF.

A remark on this clonotype: A much more abundant neighbour one base away suggests this may be a read error. Because the CDR3 is missing its conserved closing phenylalanine or tryptophan, this is likely a read error. V is TRBV3-1 and J is TRBJ2-7; D remains unclear. CDR1 and CDR2 (germline): LGHDT, YNNKEL (reference sequence). This CDR3 has 15 residues. The V end was cut by 0 bases, the J end by 2 bases, with 11 bases between. CDR3 region: CASSQDRLKAYEQYL. CDR3 sequence (DNA): TGTGCCAGCAGCCAAGATCGGCTAAAAGCCTACGAGCAGTACTTG.

The rearrangement uses TRBV21-1 and TRBJ2-5; TRBD2, the D gene given by the table, was not confirmed from the DNA. TRBV21-1 is marked as a pseudogene. The CDR3 loop spans 14 amino acids. CDR3 in DNA: TGTGCCAGCAGCAATCTACCCGGAGGAGAGACCCAGTACTTC. This sequence encodes CASSNLPGGETQYF.

The chain has TRBV12-3 or TRBV12-4 and TRBJ2-4; D is possibly TRBD2 (5 bases). This CDR3 comprises 13 residues. Trimming shortened V by 10 bases and J by 5 bases, and 15 bases separated the two germline ends. CDR3 region: CATLSSSQNIQYF. The CDR3 DNA follows: TGTGCCACCCTTTCTAGCTCCCAAAACATTCAGTACTTC.

V usage is TRBV9 and J usage is TRBJ2-1; tentative D call: TRBD2 (5 bases). V lost 3 bases, J lost 0 bases, and 13 bases lay in between. The length of the CDR3 is 16 residues. CDR1 is SGDLS and CDR2 is YYNGEE in the germline V gene. As DNA, the CDR3 is TGTGCCAGCAGCGAAGAGGGAGTGAGCTCCTACAATGAGCAGTTCTTC. Translation: CASSEEGVSSYNEQFF.